The T cell receptor beta chain described here comes from a study of T cells in Graves' hyperthyroidism and ophthalmopathy (dated by TCRdb to between 2018 and 2021). For context, the study as a whole: Peripheral blood was sampled at the time of initial diagnosis, prior to any treatment. An independent validation cohort of under 20 hyperthyroidism patients and over 15 patients who later progressed to ophthalmopathy tested prospective prediction of ophthalmopathy. The 85 to 100 discovery patients were randomly split 7:3 into training and test sets. Following sampling, methimazole starting at 30 mg daily was given to hyperthyroidism patients, and high-dose intravenous methylprednisolone was given to ophthalmopathy patients. According to the paper, TCR Vbeta CDR3 sequencing was carried out on more than 120 peripheral blood samples, which came from 40 to 45 ophthalmopathy, around 74 hyperthyroidism and about 17 progressor patients. Thyroid tissue and blood T-cell repertoires from six Graves' hyperthyroidism patients were also compared in the study. To identify TCR V-J signatures that set the groups apart, the researchers used a discovery cohort of 90 to 100 patients, made up of 40 to 45 with Graves' ophthalmopathy and about 60 with stable Graves' hyperthyroidism. The full study reports these points: Blood samples also contained most of the expanded thyroid clonotypes (frequency above 0.001), which suggests that blood repertoires may reflect thyroid immune responses. In validation, the model predicted progression to ophthalmopathy a median of roughly six months before onset, with approximately 71% sensitivity and roughly 73% specificity. A 13 V-J signature model separated ophthalmopathy from stable hyperthyroidism, with roughly 88% sensitivity and 81.08% specificity in cross-validation and 80%/75% in testing. Sample size was not statistically predetermined, and investigators were not blinded to group allocation.

Of note for this clonotype: This clone's antigen is unknown. No quality values exist for individual bases; no much larger clone is one base distant.

TCR beta CDR3 regions were amplified from RNA transcripts. For the first round of RT-PCR on the TCR CDR3, the HTBI primer set was used together with the Qiagen OneStep RT-PCR kit. A second multiplex PCR round built the libraries, followed by size selection and purification. Paired-end sequencing of the libraries was performed with 100 bp reads on an Illumina HiSeq2000. From the authors' description of their analysis: SOAPnuke was used to process the raw data, throwing out any read that contained adapters or uncalled bases, had a mean Phred below 15, or lacked an exact constant-primer or identifier match. High-quality paired reads were merged using COPE v1.2.5, and each unique nucleotide sequence was defined as a clonotype. MiTCR v1.1 was used to align clonotypes to the IMGT TRBV, TRBD and TRBJ reference segments. The analysis was restricted to V-J combinations with a frequency above 0.0001, which together covered 98% to 99.2% of the repertoires. The TCS score was defined as the ratio of F50 (clonal expansion) to E x V (chaos), calculated using BLOSUM62-based TCRdist between CDR3 peptides within each V-J. Welch's t-statistics and random forest reduced fewer than 550 V-J features to about 13, which were used in a naive Bayes classifier (R e1071). TCRdb reworked the public reads: Q25 trimming with fastp, MiXCR clone assembly, productive beta chains retained. Rows matching on CDR3 protein sequence are summarized as one entry with the most common DNA and genes. TCRdb's processing, not the authors', yielded these V and J calls. For this sample the table gives over 550,000 distinct CDR3 sequences, of which 15% to 20% were detected only once. The leading ten clones occupy 15% to 20% of the sample.

Stable Graves' hyperthyroidism was defined as no progression to ophthalmopathy during 18 months of follow-up. The hyperthyroidism patients were between 18 and 65 years old and newly diagnosed, with a disease duration of less than 2 months. Any patient with an uncontrolled infection, another autoimmune disease, pregnancy or lactation was excluded. Diagnoses relied on clinical symptoms, serum thyroxine and TRAb, thyroid ultrasound and orbital computed tomography. PBMCs were isolated from about 9.2 ml of fresh peripheral blood by Ficoll-Paque density gradient centrifugation. Total RNA was extracted with Trizol reagent, and quality was checked on an Agilent 2100 Bioanalyzer. The sample taken for sequencing was blood. The TCR was taken from a woman aged 18-29 years with Graves' hyperthyroidism.

The CDR3 region: CASSRRMGGSTGKRDEQFF. The DNA sequence reads TGTGCCAGCAGCCGACGTATGGGGGGGTCGACAGGGAAGCGGGATGAGCAGTTCTTC. The rearranged chain carries TRBV7-9 and TRBJ2-1; the D gene could be either TRBD1 or TRBD2, each agreeing at 7 bases. From the cysteine through the phenylalanine, the CDR3 covers 19 amino acids. This entry keeps only the CDR3 DNA: 57 bases, framed from base 1. From a lookup of the germline V gene (reference sequence), CDR1 and CDR2 are SEHNR and FQNEAQ. Trimming at the junction amounts to 5 bases on V and 8 bases on J, and the germline ends lie 31 bases apart.